This T cell receptor (beta chain) was documented in a study of blood T cell repertoires in COVID-19. For the study at large: From the United States, Italy and Spain came samples of acute and convalescent COVID-19.

Libraries were prepared by immunoSEQ multiplex PCR; TCRdb keeps only in-frame clonotypes and omits some of them. Counted here are some 190,000 clones, nearly 80% occurring once; the ten biggest clones make up around 15%. The germline gives CDR1 MRHNA, CDR2 SNTAGT. V lost 0 bases and J 2 bases, leaving 12 bases between the germline ends. This CDR3 spans 16 amino acids. Assignments of participants to cohorts depended upon their own reported clinical history. People in the exposed group encountered a COVID-19 case within 2 weeks before entering the study. The sample taken for sequencing was PBMCs or T cells enriched from blood (not recorded which). This clonotype originated in a man in his fifties or sixties who had been exposed to COVID-19. The chain combines TRBV6-4 with TRBJ2-3; a possible D gene is TRBD2 (5 bases). For the CDR3, the DNA is TGTGCCAGCAGTGACTCTGCCGGAGGAGTCACAGATACGCAGTATTTT. Amino acids: CASSDSAGGVTDTQYF.